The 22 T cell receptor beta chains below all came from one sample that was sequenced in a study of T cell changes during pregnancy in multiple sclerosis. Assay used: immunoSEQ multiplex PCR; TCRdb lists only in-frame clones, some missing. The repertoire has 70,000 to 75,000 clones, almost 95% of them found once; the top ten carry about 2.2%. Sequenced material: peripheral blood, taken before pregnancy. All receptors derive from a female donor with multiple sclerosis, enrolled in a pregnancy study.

For the CDR3, the DNA is TGTGCCAGCAGAGTAGCGGGAGGGTCCTACAATGAGCAGTTCTTC. Protein: CASRVAGGSYNEQFF. V usage is TRBV27 and J usage is TRBJ2-1, with 11 bases identical to TRBD2. Germline loops: CDR1 MNHEY, CDR2 SMNVEV (reference sequence). This CDR3 is 15 amino acids long. Trimming took 6 bases from V and 1 from J; bases not matched to a gene: 2.

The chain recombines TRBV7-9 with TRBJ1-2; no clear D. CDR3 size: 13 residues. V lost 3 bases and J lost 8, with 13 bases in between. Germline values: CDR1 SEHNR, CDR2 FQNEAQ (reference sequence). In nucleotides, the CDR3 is TGTGCCAGCAGCTTGTCGGGGATTGGCGGCTACACCTTC. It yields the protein CASSLSGIGGYTF.

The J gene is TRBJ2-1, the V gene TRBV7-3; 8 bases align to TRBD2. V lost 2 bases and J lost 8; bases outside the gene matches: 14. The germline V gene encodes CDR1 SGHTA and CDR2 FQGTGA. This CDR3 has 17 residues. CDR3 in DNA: TGTGCCAGCAGCTTAGGAGTGGGCAGCGGGAGTAAAGATGAGCAGTTCTTC. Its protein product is CASSLGVGSGSKDEQFF.

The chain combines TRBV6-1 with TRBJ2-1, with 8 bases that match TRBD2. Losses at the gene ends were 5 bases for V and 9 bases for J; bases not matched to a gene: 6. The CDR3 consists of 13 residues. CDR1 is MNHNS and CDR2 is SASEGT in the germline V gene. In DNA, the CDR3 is TGTGCCAGCAGTCCGACTAGCGAAGGTGAGCAGTTCTTC. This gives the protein CASSPTSEGEQFF.

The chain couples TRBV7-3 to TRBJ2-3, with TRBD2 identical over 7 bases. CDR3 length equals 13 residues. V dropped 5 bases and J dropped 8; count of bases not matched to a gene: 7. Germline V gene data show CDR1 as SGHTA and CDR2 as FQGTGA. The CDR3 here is CASSPPTSPTQYF. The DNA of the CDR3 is TGTGCCAGCAGCCCGCCGACTAGCCCTACGCAGTATTTT.

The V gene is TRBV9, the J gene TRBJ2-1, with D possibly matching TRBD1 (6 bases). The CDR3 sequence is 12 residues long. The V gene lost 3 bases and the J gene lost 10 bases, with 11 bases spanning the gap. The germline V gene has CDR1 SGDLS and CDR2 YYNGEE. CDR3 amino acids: CASSGGHREQFF. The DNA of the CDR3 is TGTGCCAGCAGCGGGGGGCACCGGGAGCAGTTCTTC.

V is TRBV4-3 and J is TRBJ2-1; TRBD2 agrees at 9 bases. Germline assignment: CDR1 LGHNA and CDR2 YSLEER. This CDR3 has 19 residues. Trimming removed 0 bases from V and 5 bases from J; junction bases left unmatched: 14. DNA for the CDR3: TGCGCCAGCAGCCAAGATAGTCTTGTTGGACTAGCGTACCACAATGAGCAGTTCTTC. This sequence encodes CASSQDSLVGLAYHNEQFF.

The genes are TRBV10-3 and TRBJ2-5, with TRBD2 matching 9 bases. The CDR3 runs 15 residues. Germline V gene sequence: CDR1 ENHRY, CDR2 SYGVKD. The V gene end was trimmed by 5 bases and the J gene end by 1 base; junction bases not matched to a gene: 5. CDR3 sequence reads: CAISFASGTQETQYF. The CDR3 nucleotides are TGTGCCATCAGTTTCGCTAGCGGGACCCAAGAGACCCAGTACTTC.

In DNA form, the CDR3 reads TGTGCCAGCAAAAAATTGTCTAACTCTGGAAACACCATATATTTT. It yields the protein CASKKLSNSGNTIYF. The V and J genes are TRBV11-2 and TRBJ1-3; D remains ambiguous. Trimming pared 7 bases from V and 0 bases from J, leaving 13 bases between. The CDR3 loop spans 15 amino acids. Germline V CDR1 and CDR2: SGHAT, FQNNGV.

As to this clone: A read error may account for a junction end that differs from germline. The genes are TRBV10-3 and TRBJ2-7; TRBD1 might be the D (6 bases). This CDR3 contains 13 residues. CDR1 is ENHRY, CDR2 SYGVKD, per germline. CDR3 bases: TGTGCCAGCAGTGTAGACAGGCTCTACGAGCAGTACTTC. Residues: CASSVDRLYEQYF.

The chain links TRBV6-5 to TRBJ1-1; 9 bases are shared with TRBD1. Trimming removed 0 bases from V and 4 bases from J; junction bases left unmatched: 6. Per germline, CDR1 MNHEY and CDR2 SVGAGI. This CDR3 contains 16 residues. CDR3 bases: TGTGCCAGCAGTTACTCGATAGGACAGGGGACCACTGAAGCTTTCTTT. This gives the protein CASSYSIGQGTTEAFF.

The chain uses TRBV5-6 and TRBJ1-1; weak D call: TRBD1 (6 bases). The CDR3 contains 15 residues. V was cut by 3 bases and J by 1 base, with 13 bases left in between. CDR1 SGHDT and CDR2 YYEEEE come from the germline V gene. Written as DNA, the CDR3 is TGTGCCAGCAGCTGGTGGGGGGGCAGGAACACTGAAGCTTTCTTT. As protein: CASSWWGGRNTEAFF.

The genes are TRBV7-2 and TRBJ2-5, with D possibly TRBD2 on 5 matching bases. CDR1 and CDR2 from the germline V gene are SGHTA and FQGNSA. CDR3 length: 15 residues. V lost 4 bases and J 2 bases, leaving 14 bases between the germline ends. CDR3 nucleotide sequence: TGTGCCAGCAGCTCCCAGAGGAGCGGTCAAGAGACCCAGTACTTC. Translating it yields CASSSQRSGQETQYF.

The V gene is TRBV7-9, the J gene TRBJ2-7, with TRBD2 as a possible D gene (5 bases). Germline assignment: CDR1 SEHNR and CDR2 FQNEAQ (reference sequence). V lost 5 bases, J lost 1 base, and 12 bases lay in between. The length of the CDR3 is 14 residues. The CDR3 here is CASSGRDPSYEQYF. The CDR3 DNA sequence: TGTGCCAGCAGCGGCCGGGATCCTTCCTACGAGCAGTACTTC.

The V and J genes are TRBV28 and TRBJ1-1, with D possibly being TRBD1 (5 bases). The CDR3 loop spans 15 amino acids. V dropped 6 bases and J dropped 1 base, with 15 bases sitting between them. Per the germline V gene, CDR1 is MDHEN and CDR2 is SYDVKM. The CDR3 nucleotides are TGTGCCAGCAGGGGACTGGACAATGAGAACACTGAAGCTTTCTTT. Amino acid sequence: CASRGLDNENTEAFF. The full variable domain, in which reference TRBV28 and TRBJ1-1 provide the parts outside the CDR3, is DVKVTQSSRYLVKRTGEKVFLECVQDMDHENMFWYRQDPGLGLRLIYFSYDVKMKEKGDIPEGYSVSREKKERFSLILESASTNQTSMYLCASRGLDNENTEAFFGQGTRLTVV.

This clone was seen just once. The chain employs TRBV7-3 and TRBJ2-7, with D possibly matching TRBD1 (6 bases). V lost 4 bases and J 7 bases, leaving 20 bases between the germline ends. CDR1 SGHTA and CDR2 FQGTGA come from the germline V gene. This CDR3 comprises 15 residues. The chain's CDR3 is CASSSTGGAGVEQYF. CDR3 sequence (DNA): TGTGCCAGCAGCTCCACTGGAGGAGCAGGGGTTGAGCAGTACTTC.

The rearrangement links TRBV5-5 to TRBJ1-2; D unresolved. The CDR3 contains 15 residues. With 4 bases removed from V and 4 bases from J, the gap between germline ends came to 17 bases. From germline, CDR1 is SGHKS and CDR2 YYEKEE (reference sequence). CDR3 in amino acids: CASSPQSRTGYGYTF. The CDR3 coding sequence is TGTGCCAGCAGCCCCCAATCCCGAACGGGCTATGGCTACACCTTC.

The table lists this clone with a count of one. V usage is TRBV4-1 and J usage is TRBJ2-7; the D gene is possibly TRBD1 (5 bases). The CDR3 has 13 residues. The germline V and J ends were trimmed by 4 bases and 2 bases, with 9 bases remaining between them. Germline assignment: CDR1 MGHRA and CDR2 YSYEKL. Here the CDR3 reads CASSRSTAYEQYF. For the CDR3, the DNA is TGCGCCAGCAGCCGATCGACAGCCTACGAGCAGTACTTC.

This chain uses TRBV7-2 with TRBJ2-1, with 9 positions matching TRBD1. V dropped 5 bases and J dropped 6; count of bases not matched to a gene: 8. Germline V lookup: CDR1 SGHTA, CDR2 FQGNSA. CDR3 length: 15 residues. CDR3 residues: CASSLQGAPGNEQFF. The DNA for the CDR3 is TGTGCCAGCAGCCTACAGGGGGCGCCGGGCAATGAGCAGTTCTTC.

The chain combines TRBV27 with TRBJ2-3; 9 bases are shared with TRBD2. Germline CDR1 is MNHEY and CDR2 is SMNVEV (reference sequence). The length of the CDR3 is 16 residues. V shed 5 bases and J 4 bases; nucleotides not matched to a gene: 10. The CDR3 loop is CASSRGSGRTPDTQYF. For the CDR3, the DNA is TGTGCCAGCAGTCGAGGGAGCGGGAGGACCCCAGATACGCAGTATTTT.

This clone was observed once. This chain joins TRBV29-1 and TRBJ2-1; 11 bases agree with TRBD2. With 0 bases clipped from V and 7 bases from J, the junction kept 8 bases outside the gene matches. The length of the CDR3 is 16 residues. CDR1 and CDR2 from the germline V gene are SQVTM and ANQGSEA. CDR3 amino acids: CSVEDKLAGVWNEQFF. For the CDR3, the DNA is TGCAGCGTTGAAGACAAACTAGCGGGAGTTTGGAATGAGCAGTTCTTC.

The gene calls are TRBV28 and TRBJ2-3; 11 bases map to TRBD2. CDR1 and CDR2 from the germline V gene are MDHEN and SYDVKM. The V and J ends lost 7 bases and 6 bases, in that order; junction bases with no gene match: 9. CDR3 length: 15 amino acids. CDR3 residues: CASTLGLADWDTQYF. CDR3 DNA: TGTGCCAGCACCCTGGGACTAGCGGACTGGGATACGCAGTATTTT.